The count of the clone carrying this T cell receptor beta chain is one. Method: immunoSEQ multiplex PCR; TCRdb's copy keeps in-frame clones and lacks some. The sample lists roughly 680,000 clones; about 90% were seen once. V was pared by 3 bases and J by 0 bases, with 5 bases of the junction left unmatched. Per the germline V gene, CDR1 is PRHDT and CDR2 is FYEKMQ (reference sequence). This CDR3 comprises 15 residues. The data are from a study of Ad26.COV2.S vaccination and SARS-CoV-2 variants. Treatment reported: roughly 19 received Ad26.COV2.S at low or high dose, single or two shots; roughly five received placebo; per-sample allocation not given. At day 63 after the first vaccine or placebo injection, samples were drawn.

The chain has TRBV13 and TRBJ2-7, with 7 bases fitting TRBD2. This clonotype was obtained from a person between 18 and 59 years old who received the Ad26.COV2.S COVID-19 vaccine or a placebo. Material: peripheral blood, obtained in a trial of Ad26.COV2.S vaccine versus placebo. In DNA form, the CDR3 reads TGTGCCAGCAGCTTTGGTAGCGGGCCCTCCTACGAGCAGTACTTC. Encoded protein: CASSFGSGPSYEQYF.